This paragraph covers one T cell receptor (beta chain) sequence. Its specificity is not known. The data were obtained in a study of T cell responses to AZD1222 COVID-19 vaccine. Study background: Pooled in the analysis were second doses at about 4 or about 12 weeks. Notes on the study in general: Repertoires were obtained only post-peak T cell response. There were mostly white British donors and more females than males, and clonal diversity was possibly underestimated. Seropositive at baseline were only a handful of AZD1222 recipients.

Assay used: immunoSEQ multiplex PCR; TCRdb lists only in-frame clones, some missing. The repertoire has about 56,000 clones, roughly 85% of them found once; the top ten carry over 12%. The sample in question was peripheral blood, obtained on day 0 of AZD1222 vaccination. The receptor's source is an adult in good health.

The CDR3: CASSLQGEAGELFF. The CDR3 region has the DNA TGCGCCAGCAGCCTACAGGGGGAAGCCGGGGAGCTGTTTTTT. The rearrangement uses TRBV5-1 and TRBJ2-2; TRBD1 matches at 8 bases. The trim removed 4 bases at V and 6 bases at J, leaving 5 bases unmatched. The CDR3 has 14 amino acids. Germline assignment: CDR1 SGHRS and CDR2 YFSETQ.